This T cell receptor beta chain was retrieved from a study of shared clonotypes between healthy human individuals. Running of the assay took place at deep level. Produced via immunoSEQ multiplex PCR; TCRdb's table is partial and in-frame only. Of about 1.5 million clones in the sample, 95% to 99% were seen once. This CDR3 region has 15 residues. Trimming at V came to 3 bases and at J to 2 bases, leaving 5 bases not matched to a gene. Per the germline V gene, CDR1 is SGDLS and CDR2 is YYNGEE. On this clone: Other nucleotide sequences from this sample produce the same CDR3.

This receptor was taken from a young man in good health. The sequenced material came from naive CD4+ T cells sorted from blood. Subset indicated: CD45RA+ positively selected. This chain uses TRBV9 with TRBJ1-2, with 9 positions matching TRBD1. Here the CDR3 DNA reads TGTGCCAGCAGCGCCGGGACAGGGAACAACTATGGCTACACCTTC. It codes for CASSAGTGNNYGYTF. Using reference TRBV9 and TRBJ1-2 for the parts outside the CDR3, the full variable domain is DSGVTQTPKHLITATGQRVTLRCSPRSGDLSVYWYQQSLDQGLQFLIQYYNGEERAKGNILERFSAQQFPDLHSELNLSSLELGDSALYFCASSAGTGNNYGYTFGSGTRLTVV.